This T cell receptor (beta chain) was identified during a study of metastatic and nonmetastatic thyroid tumors. Study in general: Samples came from malignant and benign thyroid patients, and repertoires were compared across blood and tumor or nodule tissue. The study, taken as a whole, reports: Malignant thyroid tumors reportedly exceeded benign nodules significantly in TCR beta diversity, with the difference appearing in blood and tumor.

In the original processing: For papillary thyroid cancer, a distant-metastasis classifier was constructed from CDR3 differences observed across clinicopathological groups. TCRdb re-called the PCR reads through MiXCR. Clone size and V and J calls follow TCRdb, not the original study. The sample shows under 20,000 clones, just under 35% of them seen only once. Worth noting for this clone: No antigen is known for it.

Trimming stripped 1 base from V and 3 bases from J, with 16 bases between. CDR3 length equals 15 residues. Germline V gene data show CDR1 as DFQATT and CDR2 as SNEGSKA (reference sequence). Patients had received no treatment of any kind before thyroid surgery. The sequence came from a male donor with papillary thyroid cancer or a benign thyroid nodule (not recorded which). Some clones in this sample may be carry-over from other donors' samples. The chain recombines TRBV20-1 with TRBJ2-7; maybe TRBD2 (6 bases). Sequenced input: tumor tissue. DNA of the CDR3: TGCAGTGCTAGAGGGGGAGGACAAAGGAACTACGAGCAGTACTTC. This encodes CSARGGGQRNYEQYF.